Listed below are T cell receptor beta chains from one sample, sequenced in a study of blood T cell repertoires in COVID-19. Only in-frame clones appear in the TCRdb table, and some are missing; sequencing was by immunoSEQ multiplex PCR. Among about 390,000 clones listed, approximately 90% were seen once. The material sequenced was PBMCs or T cells enriched from blood (not recorded which). These TCRs come from a woman aged 50 to 60 who had recovered from COVID-19. The CDR3 runs from the conserved cysteine through the conserved F or W. Each record gives: J gene, D gene, clone size, V gene, CDR3 protein, CDR3 DNA. A D gene is named only where the DNA matches it firmly. The size field is filled for only some rows; it gives once, few, many or a size class.

>TRBJ2-2|TRBD2|-|TRBV29-1
CSCHGGDNTGELFF
TGCAGCTGTCACGGGGGGGACAACACCGGGGAGCTGTTTTTT
>TRBJ1-2|-|-|TRBV12-3/TRBV12-4
CASSLQGTYGYTF
TGTGCCAGCAGTTTACAGGGAACCTATGGCTACACCTTC
>TRBJ2-1|TRBD2|-|TRBV18
CASSPLWRGGIDEQFF
TGTGCCAGCTCACCCCTATGGCGGGGGGGCATCGATGAGCAGTTCTTC
>TRBJ1-4|-|-|TRBV5-1
CASRRANLPSNEKLFF
TGCGCCAGCAGGCGGGCAAACTTACCCTCTAATGAAAAACTGTTTTTT
>TRBJ2-7|TRBD2|-|TRBV2
CASILSGASYEQYF
TGTGCCAGCATCCTTAGCGGGGCTTCCTACGAGCAGTACTTC
>TRBJ1-1|-|-|TRBV6-5
CASRIGASNTEAFF
TGTGCCAGCAGGATAGGGGCCTCGAACACTGAAGCTTTCTTT
>TRBJ2-7|-|-|TRBV2
CASSSKTGLEQYF
TGTGCCAGCAGTAGTAAGACAGGTCTCGAGCAGTACTTC
>TRBJ1-2|TRBD1|-|TRBV2
CASSESRDRGYGYTF
TGTGCCAGCAGTGAATCACGGGACAGGGGCTATGGCTACACCTTC
>TRBJ1-1|-|-|TRBV3-1/TRBV3-2
CATTLPGVSNTEAFF
TGTGCCACCACCCTTCCAGGGGTCTCGAACACTGAAGCTTTCTTT
>TRBJ1-1|-|once|TRBV12-3/TRBV12-4
CASSGSLNTEAFF
TGTGCCAGCAGTGGGAGTTTGAACACTGAAGCTTTCTTT
>TRBJ1-5|-|-|TRBV28
CASRLDSRWGQPQHF
TGTGCCAGCAGGCTAGACAGCCGGTGGGGCCAGCCCCAGCATTTT
>TRBJ2-3|-|-|TRBV5-1
CASSSLFDTQYF
TGCGCCAGCAGTAGTCTATTTGATACGCAGTATTTT
>TRBJ1-1|-|-|TRBV6-6
CASSYTTGNTEAFF
TGTGCCAGCAGTTACACTACAGGTAACACTGAAGCTTTCTTT
>TRBJ1-1|TRBD1|-|TRBV11-1
CASSLEGQANTEAFF
TGTGCCAGCAGCTTAGAGGGACAGGCGAACACTGAAGCTTTCTTT
>TRBJ1-2|-|few|TRBV28
CASSLRTLGKANYGYTF
TGTGCCAGCAGTCTAAGGACACTGGGCAAAGCTAACTATGGCTACACCTTC
>TRBJ2-7|-|-|TRBV4-3
CASSQDWPGDYEQYF
TGCGCCAGCAGCCAAGATTGGCCGGGGGACTACGAGCAGTACTTC
>TRBJ1-1|TRBD1|-|TRBV30
CAWDRGRRKAFF
TGTGCCTGGGACAGGGGGCGGAGGAAAGCTTTCTTT
>TRBJ2-7|-|-|TRBV7-3
CASSLMGSGSYEQYF
TGTGCCAGCAGCTTAATGGGCAGTGGCTCCTACGAGCAGTACTTC
>TRBJ1-5|-|-|TRBV19
CASSITDMVKQPQHF
TGTGCCAGTAGTATCACGGACATGGTAAAACAGCCCCAGCATTTT
>TRBJ1-1|-|once|TRBV7-9
CASKAGHTEAFF
TGTGCCAGCAAGGCAGGGCACACTGAAGCTTTCTTT
>TRBJ2-1|-|-|TRBV5-8
CASSHGQSSYNEQFF
TGTGCCAGCAGCCACGGACAGAGCTCCTACAATGAGCAGTTCTTC
>TRBJ1-2|TRBD1|once|TRBV27
CASSHGQGGGYTF
TGTGCCAGCAGCCATGGACAGGGCGGTGGCTACACCTTC
>TRBJ1-2|-|once|TRBV7-9
CASSFSGNYGYTF
TGTGCCAGCAGCTTCTCAGGGAACTATGGCTACACCTTC
>TRBJ1-4|TRBD1|-|TRBV19
CASSIPTGGRLGEKLFF
TGTGCCAGTAGTATACCGACAGGGGGCCGGTTAGGCGAAAAACTGTTTTTT
>TRBJ1-5|-|-|TRBV4-3
CASSQVSSNQPQHF
TGCGCCAGCAGCCAAGTCAGTAGCAATCAGCCCCAGCATTTT
>TRBJ2-5|TRBD2|-|TRBV19
CASSYGGAVGTQYF
TGTGCCAGTAGTTACGGGGGGGCCGTGGGGACCCAGTACTTC
>TRBJ1-2|TRBD1|-|TRBV29-1
CSVTPGQGKSYTF
TGCAGCGTGACTCCGGGACAGGGGAAGAGCTACACCTTC
>TRBJ2-1|TRBD2|-|TRBV30
CAWSVGTSAYNEQFF
TGTGCCTGGAGTGTCGGGACTAGCGCCTACAATGAGCAGTTCTTC
>TRBJ1-4|-|-|TRBV15
CATSTSLSTTNEKLFF
TGTGCCACCAGCACGTCTCTATCTACAACTAATGAAAAACTGTTTTTT